The 18 T cell receptor beta chains below were found in one sample sequenced in a study of technical replicates of blood from a handful of donors. Assay: immunoSEQ multiplex PCR; the TCRdb copy retains only in-frame clones and omits some. The sample holds tens of thousands of clones, roughly 95% seen once. The sequenced material came from T cells isolated from PBMCs. Receptor source: a human donor in good health.

This clone came up once. The V and J genes are TRBV9 and TRBJ2-3, with 9 bases identical to TRBD2. Germline V gives CDR1 SGDLS, CDR2 YYNGEE. The CDR3 spans 15 residues. With 0 bases clipped from V and 5 bases from J, the junction kept 4 bases outside the gene matches. CDR3: CASSVDAGGVDTQYF. CDR3 in DNA: TGTGCCAGCAGCGTAGATGCGGGAGGGGTAGATACGCAGTATTTT.

On this clone itself: The identical CDR3 is also encoded by other nucleotide sequences in the sample. V and J are TRBV6-4 and TRBJ2-3; no clear D. Germline V gene lookup returns CDR1 MRHNA and CDR2 SNTAGT. The CDR3 spans 15 residues. Trimming shortened V by 3 bases and J by 0 bases, and 10 bases separated the two germline ends. The CDR3 protein is CASSEGGTSTDTQYF. In nucleotides, the CDR3 is TGTGCCAGCAGTGAAGGCGGTACTAGCACAGATACGCAGTATTTT.

J is TRBJ1-2 and V is TRBV30, with no clear D. Trimming removed 1 base at V and 14 bases at J, with 14 bases between. Germline loops: CDR1 GTSNPN, CDR2 SVGIG (reference sequence). The CDR3 is 11 amino acids. This chain's CDR3 is CAWSGQIEDTF. For the CDR3, the DNA is TGTGCCTGGAGTGGCCAGATCGAGGATACCTTC.

The chain links TRBV6-1 to TRBJ1-5, with a tentative D call TRBD1 (5 bases). The germline CDR1 and CDR2 sequences are MNHNS and SASEGT. The V end was cut by 6 bases, the J end by 4 bases, with 16 bases between. The CDR3 contains 15 residues. The CDR3 spells CASRRQWGENQPQHF. CDR3 DNA sequence: TGTGCCAGCAGGAGGCAATGGGGGGAAAATCAGCCCCAGCATTTT.

The chain couples TRBV5-8 to TRBJ2-7; 9 bases fit TRBD2. The V gene's germline CDR1 is SGHTS and CDR2 YDEGEE. The CDR3 length is 16 residues. V lost 4 bases and J lost 5; bases outside the gene matches: 13. The CDR3: CASSTGLAGDLDEQYF. In DNA form, the CDR3 reads TGTGCCAGCAGCACCGGATTAGCGGGAGATCTTGACGAGCAGTACTTC.

The genes are TRBV14 and TRBJ2-3; 13 bases match TRBD2. The CDR3 extends over 16 amino acids. Germline loops: CDR1 SGHDN, CDR2 FVKESK. The V and J ends lost 0 bases and 6 bases, in that order; junction bases with no gene match: 3. The CDR3 DNA sequence: TGTGCCAGCAGCCAAGAGGGACTAGCGGGATGGGATACGCAGTATTTT. This translates into CASSQEGLAGWDTQYF. The full variable domain, rest sourced from reference TRBV14 and TRBJ2-3, is EAGVTQFPSHSVIEKGQTVTLRCDPISGHDNLYWYRRVMGKEIKFLLHFVKESKQDESGMPNNRFLAERTGGTYSTLKVQPAELEDSGVYFCASSQEGLAGWDTQYFGPGTRLTVL.

This chain uses TRBV11-2 with TRBJ1-2; D uncertain. Trimming cost V 5 bases and J 1 base, with 11 bases left between them. The length of the CDR3 is 14 residues. Germline CDR1 is SGHAT and CDR2 is FQNNGV. In DNA form, the CDR3 reads TGTGCCAGCAGCCCCCTACGACTTAACTATGGCTACACCTTC. Translation gives CASSPLRLNYGYTF.

The chain is built from TRBV6-5 and TRBJ1-1; D is uncertain. Per germline, CDR1 MNHEY and CDR2 SVGAGI. The germline V and J ends were trimmed by 6 bases and 4 bases, with 18 bases remaining between them. The CDR3 extends over 15 amino acids. The CDR3 reads CASSRLGVVGTEAFF. In DNA form, the CDR3 reads TGTGCCAGCAGCCGGCTCGGGGTAGTAGGCACTGAAGCTTTCTTT.

This clone was detected only once. The gene calls are TRBV27 and TRBJ2-7; 14 positions match TRBD2. CDR3 length: 18 amino acids. With 5 bases clipped from V and 2 bases from J, the junction kept 11 bases outside the gene matches. Looked up from germline, CDR1 is MNHEY and CDR2 is SMNVEV (reference sequence). The CDR3 coding sequence is TGTGCCAGCAGTCCCCGCCCGGGACTAGCGGGAGTCCCCTACGAGCAGTACTTC. Protein sequence: CASSPRPGLAGVPYEQYF.

This clone was seen a single time. The chain links TRBV30 to TRBJ2-3; TRBD2 matches 13 bases. The V gene's germline CDR1 is GTSNPN and CDR2 SVGIG (reference sequence). The CDR3 is made up of 14 amino acids. V trimming: 6 bases; J trimming: 6 bases; junction bases outside the gene matches: 6. The CDR3 nucleotides read TGTGCCTGCACACTAGCGGGAGGGGCGGATACGCAGTATTTT. Translated: CACTLAGGADTQYF.

This clone was seen a few times. This sequence joins TRBV7-8 and TRBJ1-1, with D uncertain. V was cut by 5 bases and J by 7 bases, with 11 bases left in between. There are 12 residues in the CDR3. Germline values: CDR1 SGHVS, CDR2 FQNEAQ. The CDR3 DNA sequence: TGTGCCAGCAGCACTCCCGGGAATGAAGCTTTCTTT. Residues: CASSTPGNEAFF. Filled out from reference TRBV7-8 and TRBJ1-1, the complete variable domain reads GAGVSQSPRYKVAKRGQDVALRCDPISGHVSLFWYQQALGQGPEFLTYFQNEAQLDKSGLPSDRFFAERPEGSVSTLKIQRTQQEDSAVYLCASSTPGNEAFFGQGTRLTVV.

Points on this clone: The junction shows a germline mismatch at one end, possibly a read error. The V gene is TRBV29-1, the J gene TRBJ1-1, with D unresolved. This CDR3 contains 15 residues. The germline CDR1 and CDR2 sequences are SQVTM and ANQGSEA. The CDR3 reads CSVEDRGRRNAEAFF. In DNA form, the CDR3 reads TGCAGCGTTGAAGATCGCGGACGGAGGAACGCTGAAGCTTTCTTT.

Written as DNA, the CDR3 is TGTGCCAGGCCCCAGGACTCTGGGGCCAACGTCCTGACTTTC. It yields the protein CARPQDSGANVLTF. The V call is TRBV7-9, the J call TRBJ2-6, with D hard to call. This CDR3 has 14 residues. Trimming left V 9 bases short and J 0 bases short, with 9 bases between. Germline CDR1 and CDR2: SEHNR and FQNEAQ (reference sequence).

V gene TRBV2 combines with J gene TRBJ1-2; tentative D call: TRBD1 (5 bases). The germline V and J ends were trimmed by 7 bases and 0 bases, with 15 bases remaining between them. The CDR3 has 15 amino acids. Germline V gene lookup returns CDR1 SNHLY and CDR2 FYNNEI. The CDR3 DNA is TGTGCCAGCACCGATCAGGGCGGAGCTAACTATGGCTACACCTTC. Translation: CASTDQGGANYGYTF.

Only one count was recorded for this clone. The chain has TRBV6-5 and TRBJ2-5; possibly TRBD2 for D (6 bases). Trimming removed 4 bases from V and 2 bases from J, with 11 bases in between. Germline values: CDR1 MNHEY, CDR2 SVGAGI. The CDR3 loop spans 14 amino acids. CDR3 sequence (DNA): TGTGCCAGCAGTTTGGGGAGGCAGCAAGAGACCCAGTACTTC. The encoded protein is CASSLGRQQETQYF.

CDR3 region: CASSERVAGGRQPQHF. CDR3 DNA sequence: TGTGCCAGCAGTGAAAGAGTGGCGGGAGGTCGTCAGCCCCAGCATTTT. This rearrangement joins TRBV2 to TRBJ1-5; D remains unclear. Germline loops: CDR1 SNHLY, CDR2 FYNNEI. Trimming cost V 2 bases and J 6 bases, with 17 bases left between them. The CDR3 runs to 16 residues.

This chain connects TRBV29-1 to TRBJ2-5; TRBD2 matches 16 bases. The V gene end was trimmed by 7 bases and the J gene end by 4 bases; junction bases not matched to a gene: 6. The CDR3 spans 15 residues. Germline loops: CDR1 SQVTM, CDR2 ANQGSEA. The CDR3 region is CSGGTSGRGGETQYF. CDR3 DNA sequence: TGCAGCGGCGGGACTAGCGGGAGGGGAGGAGAGACCCAGTACTTC.

The chain uses TRBV27 and TRBJ2-3; D possibly corresponds to TRBD2 (7 bases). The V and J ends lost 9 bases and 3 bases respectively, with 13 bases between them. Germline CDR1 and CDR2: MNHEY and SMNVEV (reference sequence). This CDR3 has 13 residues. CDR3: CASSGGVTDTQYF. Here the CDR3 DNA reads TGTGCCAGTTCGGGGGGCGTAACAGATACGCAGTATTTT.